A selection of T cell receptor beta chains follows, all from one sample in a study of T cells in Graves' hyperthyroidism and ophthalmopathy. Via MiXCR, TCRdb re-called the multiplex PCR reads, giving one row per CDR3 protein. The sample has 310,000 or so distinct CDR3 sequences, over 15% seen once. The sequenced sample was blood. The receptors originated from a woman aged 55-69 years with Graves' ophthalmopathy. The CDR3 runs from the conserved cysteine through the conserved F or W.

j_call	v_call	cdr3_aa
TRBJ1-1	TRBV5-1	CASSLLRGNTEAFF
TRBJ2-7	TRBV5-8	CASSFGMVTGQGAHEQYF
TRBJ1-4	TRBV4-3	CASSQQDRITTNEKLFF
TRBJ1-1	TRBV27	CASSSGGAEKTEAFF
TRBJ1-2	TRBV12-3/TRBV12-4	CASSLFSGGGYTF
TRBJ2-1	TRBV12-3/TRBV12-4	CASSLAGPSGASSYNEQFF
TRBJ2-7	TRBV12-3/TRBV12-4	CASSQSGSGGVYEQYF
TRBJ1-6	TRBV5-1	CASSSYPPGQESYNSPLHF
TRBJ2-7	TRBV6-1	CASITTRDGRNEQYF
TRBJ1-2	TRBV29-1	CSVGDGQNYGYTF
TRBJ1-4	TRBV5-1	CASRAGGEKLFF
TRBJ1-2	TRBV28	CASSLAQPGYGYTF
TRBJ1-5	TRBV2	CASGGTGLDQPQHF
TRBJ2-2	TRBV7-2	CASKNSRNTGELFF
TRBJ2-3	TRBV7-7	CASSLTGSSTDTQYF
TRBJ2-2	TRBV11-2	CASSKEPSGRRTGELFF
TRBJ2-7	TRBV14	CASSQDRVAEQYF
TRBJ2-7	TRBV20-1	CSASGPGPTGTISYEQYF
TRBJ2-1	TRBV12-3/TRBV12-4	CASSLGPHSNEQFF
TRBJ1-2	TRBV6-1	CASSEFGGYGYTF
TRBJ1-6	TRBV7-6	CASSLAHYNSPLHF
TRBJ2-7	TRBV2	CASGTFSYEQYF
TRBJ1-1	TRBV28	CASRLRQAHTEAFF
TRBJ2-3	TRBV20-1	CSARISGLAGGSGDTQYF
TRBJ2-7	TRBV10-3	CAISEGGGAYEQYF
TRBJ1-2	TRBV5-1	CASSFDSVYGYTF
TRBJ2-7	TRBV19	CASSPRTSGSYEQYF
TRBJ2-1	TRBV30	CAWDRVGYNEQFF
TRBJ2-3	TRBV12-3/TRBV12-4	CASSFPYRGSSTDTQYF
TRBJ2-7	TRBV30	CAWSVGPGYYEQYF
TRBJ2-7	TRBV6-6	CASSYDRFSYEQYF
TRBJ2-1	TRBV6-1	CASLAGGSYNEQFF
TRBJ1-1	TRBV30	CAWSVGGNTEAFF
TRBJ2-1	TRBV7-3	CASSLTRLAGVAEQFF
TRBJ2-1	TRBV6-2/TRBV6-3	CASLGLAVYSYNEQFF
TRBJ2-7	TRBV6-1	CATRRDSHYEQYF
TRBJ1-2	TRBV28	CASRYGQPYGYTF
TRBJ2-7	TRBV18	CASSPSQGELYEQYF
TRBJ1-5	TRBV6-1	CASSETGGNQPQHF
TRBJ2-7	TRBV7-2	CASSRPGSGGEQYF
TRBJ2-5	TRBV28	CASSLIHLQETQYF
TRBJ2-3	TRBV6-1	CATYDRTLTDTQYF
TRBJ1-1	TRBV5-1	CASSSGAGRGTEAFF
TRBJ2-1	TRBV11-2	CASSFDLSSYNEQFF
TRBJ2-7	TRBV4-1	CASSRDTFSSYEQYF
TRBJ2-5	TRBV18	CASLPPGGAETQYF
TRBJ2-3	TRBV5-1	CASSLDGGGMADTQYF
TRBJ2-1	TRBV4-3	CASSQVGTSGSYNEQFF
TRBJ2-2	TRBV5-1	CASSFRQGNGGELFF
TRBJ2-6	TRBV5-1	CASRRSSGANVLTF
TRBJ1-6	TRBV18	CASSHRGGGNSPLHF
TRBJ1-5	TRBV12-3/TRBV12-4	CASGRQGGTQPQHF
TRBJ2-3	TRBV7-2	CASSLRTAGTDTQYF
TRBJ1-2	TRBV28	CASSNSNYGYTF
TRBJ1-4	TRBV6-1	CASRLQGGNEKLFF